Listed here are 30 T cell receptor beta chains from one sample, sequenced in a study of blood T cell repertoires in COVID-19. Repertoires were generated with immunoSEQ multiplex PCR, while TCRdb's copy carries only in-frame clones and drops some. The data hold about 250,000 clones, with more than 70% observed a single time. Sequenced input: peripheral blood. Receptor source: an elderly man with acute or convalescent COVID-19.

In this sample, this clone turned up once. The V call is TRBV28, the J call TRBJ2-5, with TRBD2 identical over 7 bases. The CDR3 runs 13 residues. Trimming removed 8 bases from V and 5 bases from J; junction bases left unmatched: 8. CDR1 and CDR2 from the germline V gene are MDHEN and SYDVKM. The CDR3 sequence: CASVIREGETQYF. Written as DNA, the CDR3 is TGTGCCAGCGTAATTAGGGAGGGGGAGACCCAGTACTTC.

This clone was counted once. This chain joins TRBV3-1 (or the pseudogene TRBV3-2) and TRBJ2-7; 9 nucleotides align to TRBD1. CDR1 and CDR2 from the germline V gene are LGHDT and YNNKEL (reference sequence). This CDR3 has 15 residues. J was trimmed by 6 bases and V by 1 base; bases with no gene match: 7. CDR3: CASSQGLGQGFEQYF. In DNA form, the CDR3 reads TGTGCCAGCAGCCAAGGGTTGGGACAGGGTTTCGAGCAGTACTTC.

The chain uses TRBV11-2 and TRBJ2-2, with 7 bases lining up with TRBD1. Trimming cost V 5 bases and J 5 bases; bases outside gene matches: 5. The germline gives CDR1 SGHAT, CDR2 FQNNGV. The CDR3 extends over 14 amino acids. CDR3 bases: TGTGCCAGCAGCCGGACAGGAATTACCGGGGAGCTGTTTTTT. Protein product: CASSRTGITGELFF.

The J gene is TRBJ1-1, the V gene TRBV11-2; 7 nucleotides align to TRBD1. Unmatched junction bases numbered 11, after V lost 1 base and J lost 3 bases. Germline assignment: CDR1 SGHAT and CDR2 FQNNGV. This CDR3 is built from 17 residues. The CDR3 loop is CASSLGRQGPPYTEAFF. The CDR3, as DNA: TGTGCCAGCAGCTTAGGTCGACAGGGACCTCCTTACACTGAAGCTTTCTTT.

This CDR3 reads CASSAGQAKGNGYTF. CDR3 in DNA: TGTGCCAGTAGTGCGGGACAGGCGAAGGGGAATGGCTACACCTTC. The V and J genes are TRBV19 and TRBJ1-2; 8 nucleotides agree with TRBD1. Germline V gives CDR1 LNHDA, CDR2 SQIVND (reference sequence). V lost 5 bases, J lost 6 bases, and 11 bases stayed unmatched. The CDR3 runs 15 residues.

This chain joins TRBV28 and TRBJ2-3, with 13 bases identical to TRBD2. The V gene end was trimmed by 5 bases and the J gene end by 2 bases; junction bases not matched to a gene: 7. The CDR3 is 17 amino acids. Germline V lookup: CDR1 MDHEN, CDR2 SYDVKM. CDR3: CASSVTSGGVLTDTQYF. The CDR3 DNA reads as TGTGCCAGCAGTGTCACTAGCGGGGGGGTCCTCACAGATACGCAGTATTTT.

This clone was counted only a few times. The V call is TRBV30, the J call TRBJ2-1, with 11 nucleotides matching TRBD2. This CDR3 is 13 amino acids long. Trimming removed 7 bases from V and 10 bases from J; junction bases left unmatched: 9. CDR1 is GTSNPN, CDR2 SVGIG, per germline (reference sequence). The chain's CDR3 is CALWTSGYPEQFF. The CDR3 DNA reads as TGTGCCTTATGGACTAGCGGGTACCCCGAGCAGTTCTTC.

V usage is TRBV27 and J usage is TRBJ1-2; D may be TRBD1 (5 bases). The CDR3 length is 14 residues. The V gene lost 6 bases and the J gene lost 3 bases, with 14 bases spanning the gap. The germline V gene encodes CDR1 MNHEY and CDR2 SMNVEV (reference sequence). The CDR3, as DNA: TGTGCCAGCAGACCGTCTGGGGGGGACTATGGCTACACCTTC. Amino acids: CASRPSGGDYGYTF.

The V call is TRBV29-1, the J call TRBJ2-7, with D possibly TRBD1 on 5 matching bases. Per germline, CDR1 SQVTM and CDR2 ANQGSEA. CDR3 length: 12 amino acids. V dropped 4 bases and J dropped 2 bases, with 9 bases sitting between them. CDR3 sequence reads: CSVADNPYEQYF. The CDR3 DNA reads TGCAGCGTTGCGGACAATCCCTACGAGCAGTACTTC.

The chain has TRBV7-3 and TRBJ2-3; D call uncertain. The CDR3 is 15 amino acids. The germline gives CDR1 SGHTA, CDR2 FQGTGA. V was shortened by 2 bases and J by 0 bases, with 9 bases between the two germline ends. The CDR3 DNA sequence: TGTGCCAGCAGCTTAGGGCAAATTAGCACAGATACGCAGTATTTT. Translation gives CASSLGQISTDTQYF.

The chain has TRBV4-1 and TRBJ2-5; the match to TRBD2 covers 13 bases. The V segment lost 1 base and the J segment 5 bases; nucleotides outside the gene matches: 7. The CDR3 is 17 amino acids. CDR1 MGHRA and CDR2 YSYEKL come from the germline V gene. The CDR3 loop reads CASSQGGTSGIDETQYF. CDR3 nucleotide sequence: TGCGCCAGCAGCCAAGGGGGGACTAGCGGGATTGATGAGACCCAGTACTTC.

In the case of this clone: One end of the junction does not line up with germline, which may come from a read error. This rearrangement joins TRBV7-2 to TRBJ2-4; TRBD1 matches at 11 bases. This CDR3 has 14 residues. In germline, CDR1 is SGHTA, CDR2 FQGNSA. For the CDR3, the DNA is TGTGCCAGCAGCTTAGGCCTGGCCGGGACAGGGGGTTTATTC. It yields the protein CASSLGLAGTGGLF.

The rearrangement joins TRBV5-5 to TRBJ1-1, with a weak D call TRBD1 (5 bases). Germline V gene lookup returns CDR1 SGHKS and CDR2 YYEKEE (reference sequence). Deletions cut 0 bases from V and 10 bases from J, with 19 bases between. This CDR3 region has 15 residues. In nucleotides, the CDR3 is TGTGCCAGCAGCTTGGCCCTGGAGCCAGGGTACGCAGCTTTCTTT. Protein: CASSLALEPGYAAFF.

This rearrangement joins TRBV19 to TRBJ1-2, with a tentative D call TRBD1 (6 bases). CDR1 is LNHDA and CDR2 is SQIVND in the germline V gene (reference sequence). V lost 6 bases and J lost 2, with 19 bases in between. The CDR3 is 16 amino acids. The CDR3 is CASRSPGQLSNYGYTF. The CDR3 DNA follows: TGTGCCAGTAGGTCTCCGGGACAACTGTCGAACTATGGCTACACCTTC.

The chain couples TRBV27 to TRBJ1-2; tentatively, D is TRBD1 (5 bases). The V gene's germline CDR1 is MNHEY and CDR2 SMNVEV (reference sequence). The CDR3 loop spans 12 amino acids. With 3 bases removed from V and 7 bases from J, the gap between germline ends came to 9 bases. The CDR3 DNA reads TGTGCCAGCAGTTTTAGGGGAAGTGGCTACACCTTC. Its translation: CASSFRGSGYTF.

The chain carries TRBV7-2 and TRBJ2-1, with a weak D call TRBD1 (6 bases). CDR1 is SGHTA, CDR2 FQGNSA, per germline. The CDR3 is made up of 17 amino acids. V lost 5 bases and J 5 bases, leaving 22 bases between the germline ends. The CDR3 loop reads CASSKRTYRAQDNEQFF. The CDR3 DNA is TGTGCCAGCAGCAAGAGAACCTACAGGGCCCAGGACAATGAGCAGTTCTTC.

This chain links TRBV3-1 (or the pseudogene TRBV3-2) with TRBJ1-1; D perhaps matches TRBD1 (5 bases). Trimming took 7 bases from V and 4 from J, leaving 10 bases between them. Germline CDR1 and CDR2: LGHDT and YNNKEL (reference sequence). The CDR3 is 12 residues long. The CDR3 DNA follows: TGTGCCAGCACCACGGGGGGCACTGAAGCTTTCTTT. This encodes CASTTGGTEAFF.

This chain joins TRBV7-9 and TRBJ1-6; D may be TRBD1 (5 bases). Trimming took off 5 bases at V and 6 bases at J, with 14 bases between the two ends. The CDR3 has 15 amino acids. In germline, CDR1 is SEHNR, CDR2 FQNEAQ (reference sequence). CDR3 coding DNA: TGTGCCAGCAGCCCTGCCGGACATGGTAATTCACCCCTCCACTTT. Its translation is CASSPAGHGNSPLHF.

The chain joins TRBV21-1 to TRBJ2-7; the listed D gene, TRBD1, was not tested against the DNA. TRBV21-1 is designated a pseudogene. The CDR3 runs 14 residues. DNA for the CDR3: TGTGCCAGCCTCCTTACCGAGGGGGCCTACGAGCAGTACTTC. Protein sequence: CASLLTEGAYEQYF.

The chain employs TRBV6-6 and TRBJ2-1, with 9 bases lining up with TRBD2. V gave up 4 bases and J gave up 4 bases; unmatched junction bases: 2. The CDR3 is 14 amino acids. The germline V gene encodes CDR1 MNHNY and CDR2 SVGAGI (reference sequence). As DNA, the CDR3 is TGTGCCAGCAGTTTGGCGGGGGGGTACAATGAGCAGTTCTTC. Protein: CASSLAGGYNEQFF.

The chain is built from TRBV5-1 and TRBJ2-2, with TRBD2 matching over 9 bases. The V segment lost 1 base and the J segment 3 bases; nucleotides outside the gene matches: 7. Per the germline V gene, CDR1 is SGHRS and CDR2 is YFSETQ. The CDR3 consists of 17 residues. DNA of the CDR3: TGCGCCAGCAGCTTGAACCCTAGCGGGGATCACACCGGGGAGCTGTTTTTT. Protein: CASSLNPSGDHTGELFF.

This clone came up a few times. The rearrangement joins TRBV28 to TRBJ1-4; 10 nucleotides agree with TRBD1. This CDR3 is 14 amino acids long. CDR1 MDHEN and CDR2 SYDVKM come from the germline V gene. After removal of 8 bases from V and 7 bases from J, the junction contained 7 bases not matched to a gene. The CDR3 nucleotides are TGTGCCAGCGGCATGACAGGGGGCGGTGAAAAACTGTTTTTT. Translated: CASGMTGGGEKLFF.

This rearrangement joins TRBV23-1 to TRBJ2-7; 8 bases agree with TRBD2. TRBV23-1 is treated as an ORF (open reading frame) with a function not yet certain. The V and J ends lost 8 bases and 1 base, in that order; junction bases with no gene match: 4. CDR3 length: 13 amino acids. CDR3 sequence: CASPGGGSYEQYF. DNA for the CDR3: TGCGCCAGCCCGGGGGGGGGATCCTACGAGCAGTACTTC.

This clone was recorded once. This sequence joins TRBV5-4 and TRBJ1-4; a weak D match, TRBD1 (6 bases). CDR1 and CDR2 from the germline V gene are SGHNT and YYREEE (reference sequence). V was trimmed by 4 bases and J by 5 bases, leaving 27 bases between them. The CDR3 totals 19 residues. CDR3 region: CASSPARDGGGGTNEKLFF. Written as DNA, the CDR3 is TGTGCCAGCAGCCCGGCCCGGGACGGCGGGGGGGGGACAAATGAAAAACTGTTTTTT.

This clone appeared once. V is TRBV4-1 and J is TRBJ2-1; perhaps TRBD2 as D (6 bases). This CDR3 contains 14 residues. Trimming pared 9 bases from V and 3 bases from J, leaving 15 bases between. Per germline, CDR1 MGHRA and CDR2 YSYEKL. The CDR3 sequence is CASRRADYYNEQFF. CDR3 bases: TGCGCCAGTCGGCGGGCGGACTACTACAATGAGCAGTTCTTC.

Concerning this clone itself: The junction does not match germline at one end; this may be a read error. The J gene is TRBJ1-4, the V gene TRBV7-7; TRBD1 aligns across 8 bases. The germline gives CDR1 SSHAT, CDR2 FNYEAQ (reference sequence). CDR3 length equals 15 residues. The CDR3 DNA reads as TGTGCTAGCAGCTTAGACGCGCTCGGGACAGGAAAACTGTTTTTT. Translation gives CASSLDALGTGKLFF.

The CDR3 is CASSYRENRAHEQYF. The CDR3 nucleotides read TGTGCCAGCAGCTACCGGGAAAACAGGGCCCACGAGCAGTACTTC. The chain joins TRBV28 to TRBJ2-7, with a tentative D call TRBD1 (6 bases). This CDR3 contains 15 residues. The ends were cut back, 6 bases at V and 5 bases at J, with 20 bases in the middle. Germline V gene lookup returns CDR1 MDHEN and CDR2 SYDVKM.

This chain links TRBV6-5 with TRBJ1-2; D is possibly TRBD1 (5 bases). CDR1 is MNHEY and CDR2 is SVGAGI in the germline V gene. Trimming stripped 4 bases from V and 3 bases from J, with 9 bases between. The CDR3 extends over 13 amino acids. The CDR3 DNA reads TGTGCCAGCAGTTCGACAGAGTACTATGGCTACACCTTC. Translation: CASSSTEYYGYTF.

The chain links TRBV6-5 to TRBJ2-7; 10 nucleotides line up with TRBD2. V shed 7 bases, J shed 0 bases, and the junction held 3 bases outside the gene matches. The V gene's germline CDR1 is MNHEY and CDR2 SVGAGI. The CDR3 runs 14 residues. The CDR3 loop is CASKLAGYSYEQYF. In DNA, the CDR3 is TGTGCCAGCAAACTAGCGGGGTACTCCTACGAGCAGTACTTC.

This clone appeared a few times. Within the sample, other DNA sequences also encode this same CDR3. The chain has TRBV5-1 and TRBJ1-3, with D perhaps matching TRBD1 (6 bases). Deletions cut 4 bases from V and 0 bases from J, with 11 bases between. The CDR3 is 15 residues long. Germline CDR1 and CDR2: SGHRS and YFSETQ. The CDR3: CASSPTGFSGNTIYF. DNA of the CDR3: TGCGCCAGCAGCCCGACAGGTTTCTCTGGAAACACCATATATTTT.